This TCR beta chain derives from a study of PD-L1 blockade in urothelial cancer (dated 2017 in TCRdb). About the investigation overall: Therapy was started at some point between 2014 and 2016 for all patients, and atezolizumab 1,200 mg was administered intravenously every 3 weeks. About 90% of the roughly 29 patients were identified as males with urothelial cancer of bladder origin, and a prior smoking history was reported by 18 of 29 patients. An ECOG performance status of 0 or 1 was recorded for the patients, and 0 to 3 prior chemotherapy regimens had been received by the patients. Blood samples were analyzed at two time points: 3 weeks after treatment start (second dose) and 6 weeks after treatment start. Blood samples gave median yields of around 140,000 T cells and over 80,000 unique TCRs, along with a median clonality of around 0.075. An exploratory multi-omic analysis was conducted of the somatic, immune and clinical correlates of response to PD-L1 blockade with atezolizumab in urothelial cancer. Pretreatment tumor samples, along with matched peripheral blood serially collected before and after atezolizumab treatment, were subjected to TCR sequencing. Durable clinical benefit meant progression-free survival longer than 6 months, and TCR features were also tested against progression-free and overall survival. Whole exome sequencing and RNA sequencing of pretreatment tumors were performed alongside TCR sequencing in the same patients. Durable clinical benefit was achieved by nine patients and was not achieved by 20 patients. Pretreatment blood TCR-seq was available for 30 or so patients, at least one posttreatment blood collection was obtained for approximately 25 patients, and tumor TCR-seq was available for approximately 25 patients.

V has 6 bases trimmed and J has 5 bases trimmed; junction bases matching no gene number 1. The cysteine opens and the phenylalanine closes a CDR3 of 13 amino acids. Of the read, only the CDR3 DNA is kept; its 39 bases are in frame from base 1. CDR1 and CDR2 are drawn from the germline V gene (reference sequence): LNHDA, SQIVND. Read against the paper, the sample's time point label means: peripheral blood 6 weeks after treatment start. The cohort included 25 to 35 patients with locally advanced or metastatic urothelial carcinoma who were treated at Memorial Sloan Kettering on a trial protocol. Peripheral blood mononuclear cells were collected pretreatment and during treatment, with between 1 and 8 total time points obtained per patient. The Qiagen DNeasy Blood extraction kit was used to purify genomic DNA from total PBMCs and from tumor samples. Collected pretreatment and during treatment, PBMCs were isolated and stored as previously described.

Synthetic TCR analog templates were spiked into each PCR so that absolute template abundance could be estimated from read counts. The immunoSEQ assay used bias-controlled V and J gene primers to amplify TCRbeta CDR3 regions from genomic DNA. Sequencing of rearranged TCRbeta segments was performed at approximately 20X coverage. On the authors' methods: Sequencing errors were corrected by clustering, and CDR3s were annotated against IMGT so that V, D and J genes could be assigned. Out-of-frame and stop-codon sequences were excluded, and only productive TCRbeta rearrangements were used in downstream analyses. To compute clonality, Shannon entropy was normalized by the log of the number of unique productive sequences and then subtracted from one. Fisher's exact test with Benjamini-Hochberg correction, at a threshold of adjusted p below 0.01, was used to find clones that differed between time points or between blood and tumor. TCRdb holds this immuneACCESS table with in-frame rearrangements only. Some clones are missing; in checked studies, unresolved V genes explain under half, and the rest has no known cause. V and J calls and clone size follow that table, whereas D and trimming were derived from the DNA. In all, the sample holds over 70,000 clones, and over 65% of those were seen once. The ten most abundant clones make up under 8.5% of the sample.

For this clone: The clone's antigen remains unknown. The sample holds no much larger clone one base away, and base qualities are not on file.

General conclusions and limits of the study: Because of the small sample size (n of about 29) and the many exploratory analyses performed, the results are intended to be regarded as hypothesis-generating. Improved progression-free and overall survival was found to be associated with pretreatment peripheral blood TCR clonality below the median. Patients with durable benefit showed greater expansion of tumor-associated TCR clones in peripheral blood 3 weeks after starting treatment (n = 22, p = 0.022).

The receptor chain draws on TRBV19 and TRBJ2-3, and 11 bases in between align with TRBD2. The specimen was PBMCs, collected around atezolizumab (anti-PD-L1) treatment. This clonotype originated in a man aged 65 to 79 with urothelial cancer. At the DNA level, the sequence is TGTGCCAGTAGGGGACTAGCGGAAGATACGCAGTATTTT. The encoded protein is CASRGLAEDTQYF.